What follows are 26 T cell receptor beta chains derived from one specimen sequenced in a study of response to subunit inactivated influenza vaccine. Each CDR3 protein is one row after TCRdb ran MiXCR on the RT-PCR reads. The sample carries around 490,000 distinct CDR3 sequences, around 8% recorded once. The sample consisted of PBMCs from blood, taken around 25 months after vaccination. The receptors stem from a man aged 50-75 years who received an inactivated influenza vaccine.

The table lists this clonotype with many counts. This rearrangement joins TRBV12-3 or TRBV12-4 to TRBJ1-1; the D is unclear. The V end was cut by 1 base, the J end by 1 base, with 7 bases between. The CDR3 sequence is 14 residues long. CDR3 amino acids: CASSLGGRNTEAFF. DNA of the CDR3: TGTGCCAGCAGTTTAGGCGGGCGGAACACTGAAGCTTTCTTT.

This clonotype appeared a few times. The rearrangement uses TRBV4-1 and TRBJ2-7, with 7 bases identical to TRBD1. Germline CDR1 reads MGHRA; CDR2 reads YSYEKL. CDR3 length: 14 amino acids. With 1 base clipped from V and 5 bases from J, the junction kept 5 bases outside the gene matches. CDR3 sequence reads: CASSQVQGDHEQYF. The CDR3 nucleotides are TGCGCCAGCAGCCAAGTCCAGGGGGACCACGAGCAGTACTTC.

In its sample, this clonotype was seen a few times. This rearrangement joins TRBV5-1 to TRBJ2-7; D tentatively reads TRBD1 or TRBD2 (5 bases each). The ends were cut back, 4 bases at V and 3 bases at J, with 14 bases in the middle. From germline, CDR1 is SGHRS and CDR2 YFSETQ. The CDR3 length is 14 residues. The CDR3 sequence: CASSPRDGNYEQYF. CDR3 nucleotide sequence: TGCGCCAGCAGCCCCCGGGACGGGAACTACGAGCAGTACTTC.

This clonotype came up a few times. The chain joins TRBV28 to TRBJ2-7; TRBD1 matches 7 bases. CDR3 size: 16 residues. Germline CDR1 and CDR2: MDHEN and SYDVKM. Trimming cost V 7 bases and J 2 bases; bases outside gene matches: 14. CDR3 sequence (DNA): TGTGCCAGCATGGGACAGCGCAGATTTGCCGCCTACGAGCAGTACTTC. Its protein product is CASMGQRRFAAYEQYF.

This clonotype showed up many times. This rearrangement joins TRBV14 to TRBJ2-5, with D possibly being TRBD1 (5 bases). Trimming left V 4 bases short and J 1 base short, with 13 bases between. The CDR3 runs 15 residues. CDR1 is SGHDN, CDR2 FVKESK, per germline. CDR3 protein: CASSRFRTSQETQYF. The CDR3 nucleotides read TGTGCCAGCAGCCGATTTCGGACATCCCAAGAGACCCAGTACTTC.

This clonotype occurred many times. The J gene is TRBJ2-6, the V gene TRBV30; D ambiguous. CDR1 is GTSNPN and CDR2 is SVGIG in the germline V gene (reference sequence). CDR3 length: 18 residues. The V gene lost 1 base and the J gene lost 0 bases, with 16 bases spanning the gap. The CDR3 is CAWSALRTLSSGANVLTF. Written as DNA, the CDR3 is TGTGCCTGGAGTGCGTTACGGACCCTCAGCTCTGGGGCCAACGTCCTGACTTTC.

This clonotype has just a few counts. This sequence joins TRBV11-2 and TRBJ2-7; D may be TRBD1 (6 bases). Germline lookup yields CDR1 SGHAT and CDR2 FQNNGV. Trimming removed 5 bases from V and 5 bases from J, with 7 bases in between. The CDR3 sequence is 11 residues long. The CDR3 sequence: CASSTGNEQYF. CDR3 nucleotides: TGTGCCAGCAGCACAGGGAACGAGCAGTACTTC.

This clonotype was picked up many times. The V call is TRBV27, the J call TRBJ2-7, with D hard to call. This CDR3 has 16 amino acids. Trimming left V 5 bases short and J 0 bases short, with 17 bases between. Germline lookup yields CDR1 MNHEY and CDR2 SMNVEV (reference sequence). For the CDR3, the DNA is TGTGCCAGCAGTCCAACCCCCACTGGGTTCTCCTACGAGCAGTACTTC. Its protein is CASSPTPTGFSYEQYF.

This clonotype has at least ten counts. The chain employs TRBV6-5 and TRBJ2-2; D uncertain. The CDR3 has 13 amino acids. CDR1 MNHEY and CDR2 SVGAGI come from the germline V gene. V was cut by 2 bases and J by 0 bases, with 1 base left in between. The CDR3 DNA follows: TGTGCCAGCAGTTACCCGAACACCGGGGAGCTGTTTTTT. Its protein is CASSYPNTGELFF.

The V and J genes are TRBV7-9 and TRBJ2-3; no firm D call. The germline CDR1 and CDR2 sequences are SEHNR and FQNEAQ (reference sequence). V was shortened by 0 bases and J by 6 bases, with 10 bases between the two germline ends. The CDR3 extends over 14 amino acids. DNA for the CDR3: TGTGCCAGCAGCTTAGCTTTCGTCGGGGATACGCAGTATTTT. It is translated as CASSLAFVGDTQYF.

This clonotype occurred many times. This chain connects TRBV9 to TRBJ2-3, with TRBD2 matching 7 bases. The germline CDR1 and CDR2 sequences are SGDLS and YYNGEE. The CDR3 has 14 amino acids. V shed 0 bases, J shed 3 bases, and the junction held 1 base outside the gene matches. The CDR3 loop is CASSVVGGTDTQYF. Here the CDR3 DNA reads TGTGCCAGCAGCGTAGTGGGGGGGACAGATACGCAGTATTTT.

This clonotype was recorded a few times. The genes are TRBV10-3 and TRBJ2-5; 8 bases are a match to TRBD1. CDR3 length: 17 residues. Per the germline V gene, CDR1 is ENHRY and CDR2 is SYGVKD. V trimming: 3 bases; J trimming: 4 bases; junction bases outside the gene matches: 13. CDR3 nucleotides: TGTGCCATCAGTGATGTCCAGGACAGGGCCACTCGAGAGACCCAGTACTTC. Amino acids: CAISDVQDRATRETQYF.

This chain connects TRBV18 to TRBJ2-5; D is perhaps TRBD1 (6 bases). The germline V gene encodes CDR1 KGHSH and CDR2 LQKENI. CDR3 size: 16 residues. The V and J ends lost 6 bases and 3 bases respectively, with 20 bases between them. The CDR3 coding sequence is TGTGCCAGCTCCAACCAGGGGACGGGTTATAAAGAGACCCAGTACTTC. It specifies CASSNQGTGYKETQYF.

This clonotype was observed once. A much more abundant neighbour one base away suggests this may be a read error. The J gene is TRBJ1-1, the V gene TRBV12-3 or TRBV12-4; 8 bases fit TRBD1. V trimming: 8 bases; J trimming: 5 bases; junction bases outside the gene matches: 13. This CDR3 has 15 amino acids. In DNA form, the CDR3 reads TGTGCCAGCGGTCGGACAGGGCTTGGTGAGACTGAAGCTTTCTTT. Protein sequence: CASGRTGLGETEAFF.

The CDR3 nucleotides read TGCAGTGCTAGAGATACAGCGGGATCGTCCCAGTACTTC. This gives the protein CSARDTAGSSQYF. The rearrangement joins TRBV20-1 to TRBJ2-5; 7 bases line up with TRBD2. With 0 bases clipped from V and 9 bases from J, the junction kept 7 bases outside the gene matches. The CDR3 runs to 13 residues. Germline CDR1 DFQATT, CDR2 SNEGSKA (reference sequence).

The sample holds many counts of this clonotype. The chain has TRBV20-1 and TRBJ1-1; no clear D. V dropped 5 bases and J dropped 5 bases, with 18 bases sitting between them. Per germline, CDR1 DFQATT and CDR2 SNEGSKA (reference sequence). There are 14 residues in the CDR3. This chain's CDR3 is CSARRAITSTEAFF. The CDR3 nucleotides are TGCAGTGCTCGCCGGGCCATCACGAGTACTGAAGCTTTCTTT.

This clonotype occurred a few times. J is TRBJ1-2 and V is TRBV6-1, with 8 nucleotides matching TRBD1. CDR1 and CDR2 (germline): MNHNS, SASEGT. V was clipped by 4 bases and J by 7 bases; unmatched bases: 5. The CDR3 spans 13 residues. The CDR3: CASSGRDRSGYTF. The DNA of the CDR3 is TGTGCCAGCAGTGGAAGGGACAGGTCTGGCTACACCTTC.

Ten or more counts support this clonotype. V and J are TRBV20-1 and TRBJ2-1, with D unclear. CDR3 length: 17 amino acids. Trimming pared 1 base from V and 0 bases from J, leaving 16 bases between. Germline V lookup: CDR1 DFQATT, CDR2 SNEGSKA (reference sequence). In DNA, the CDR3 is TGCAGTGCTAGAGGAGGCCTCCCAGCTTCCTCCTACAATGAGCAGTTCTTC. This translates into CSARGGLPASSYNEQFF.

This clonotype was detected a few times. This sequence joins TRBV7-9 and TRBJ1-2; D not resolved. V was trimmed by 5 bases and J by 14 bases, leaving 21 bases between them. CDR3 size: 13 residues. Germline assignment: CDR1 SEHNR and CDR2 FQNEAQ (reference sequence). CDR3 in amino acids: CASSPRVGSACTF. The DNA of the CDR3 is TGTGCCAGCAGCCCAAGGGTTGGCTCCGCGTGTACCTTC.

The table lists this clonotype with a few counts. The rearrangement uses TRBV10-3 and TRBJ2-3; maybe TRBD2 (5 bases). V was clipped by 4 bases and J by 0 bases, with 11 bases between them. CDR1 ENHRY and CDR2 SYGVKD come from the germline V gene. CDR3 size: 15 residues. The CDR3 here is CAISGRGLSTDTQYF. The CDR3 DNA sequence: TGTGCCATCAGTGGGCGCGGGCTCAGCACAGATACGCAGTATTTT.

This clonotype showed up many times. The chain has TRBV29-1 and TRBJ1-6, with D uncertain. The CDR3 sequence is 14 residues long. The germline V gene encodes CDR1 SQVTM and CDR2 ANQGSEA. Trimming cost V 4 bases and J 10 bases, with 17 bases left between them. The CDR3 sequence: CSVGVGPDGSPLHF. In nucleotides, the CDR3 is TGCAGCGTTGGGGTCGGACCCGACGGGTCACCCCTCCACTTT.

As to this clonotype: A much larger clone differs by one base, so this may be a read error. The V and J genes are TRBV10-2 and TRBJ2-3; no definite D call. Germline-derived CDR1 and CDR2 are WSHSY and SAAADI. This CDR3 is 12 amino acids long. CDR3 DNA sequence: TGCACCAGCAGTGATATGTCGGATACGCAGTATTTT. The encoded protein is CTSSDMSDTQYF.

This clonotype was detected many times. V usage is TRBV29-1 and J usage is TRBJ1-3, with D perhaps matching TRBD1 (5 bases). The germline V gene encodes CDR1 SQVTM and CDR2 ANQGSEA. V dropped 6 bases and J dropped 1 base, with 7 bases sitting between them. CDR3 length: 12 residues. The CDR3 coding sequence is TGCAGCGTGAGGGGTTCTGGAAACACCATATATTTT. Translating it yields CSVRGSGNTIYF.

V usage is TRBV4-1 and J usage is TRBJ2-5, with D possibly TRBD2 on 6 matching bases. Germline CDR1 MGHRA, CDR2 YSYEKL. V dropped 5 bases and J dropped 0 bases, with 16 bases sitting between them. The CDR3 has 16 residues. The CDR3 bases are TGCGCCAGCAGCTACCGGCTGGGGGGAAACCAAGAGACCCAGTACTTC. Its translation is CASSYRLGGNQETQYF.

This clonotype was seen ten or more times. This chain links TRBV20-1 with TRBJ2-7, with 7 bases identical to TRBD2. V lost 6 bases to trimming and J lost 4 bases; unmatched junction nucleotides: 12. Germline assignment: CDR1 DFQATT and CDR2 SNEGSKA (reference sequence). The CDR3 has 14 residues. The DNA for the CDR3 is TGCAGTGCGCTCCGTGGCGGGAGAGATTACGAGCAGTACTTC. Translated, it gives CSALRGGRDYEQYF.

This clonotype was seen more than once but under ten times. This chain connects TRBV28 to TRBJ2-1; TRBD1 agrees at 9 bases. Looked up from germline, CDR1 is MDHEN and CDR2 is SYDVKM. CDR3 length equals 17 residues. The V and J ends lost 6 bases and 4 bases, in that order; junction bases with no gene match: 13. This CDR3 is CASRAGTGFVLYNEQFF. In DNA, the CDR3 is TGTGCCAGCAGGGCCGGGACAGGGTTCGTTTTGTACAATGAGCAGTTCTTC.